The present TCR beta chain was sequenced within a study of blood T cell repertoires in COVID-19. Using immunoSEQ multiplex PCR, the repertoire was profiled, and TCRdb retains in-frame clones only, with some absent. The sample lists roughly 100,000 clones; more than 70% were seen once. The germline V gene encodes CDR1 MNHEY and CDR2 SVGAGI. This CDR3 comprises 13 residues. Trimming left V 9 bases short and J 0 bases short, with 11 bases between. The origin of this receptor is a woman between 55 and 75 years old with acute or convalescent COVID-19. Sequencing was carried out using peripheral blood. This chain links TRBV6-5 with TRBJ1-2; D is unclear. CDR3 DNA sequence: TGTGCCAGTCGCCCTAGTCCTAACTATGGCTACACCTTC. Translated: CASRPSPNYGYTF.